The clone carrying this T cell receptor (beta chain) was detected only once. Data came from immunoSEQ multiplex PCR; TCRdb stores just in-frame clones and leaves some out. The sample yields 400,000 to 500,000 clones, about 88% seen once. The data derive from a study of blood T cell repertoires in COVID-19. Individuals aged about 18 to 89 years were recruited from roughly 23 US areas. The CDR3 loop spans 19 amino acids. V dropped 4 bases and J dropped 2; count of bases not matched to a gene: 16. Germline V gene data show CDR1 as SGHTA and CDR2 as FQGNSA. The gene calls are TRBV7-2 and TRBJ2-7, with 11 positions matching TRBD1. Sample: PBMCs or T cells enriched from blood (not recorded which). This TCR was sampled from a woman under 30 who had been exposed to COVID-19. The CDR3 sequence is CASSSRDRGMRESAYEQYF. Here the CDR3 DNA reads TGTGCCAGCAGCTCCCGGGACAGGGGGATGCGGGAGTCAGCCTACGAGCAGTACTTC.